This T cell receptor (beta chain) appears in the sequencing data of a study of T cell changes during pregnancy in multiple sclerosis. Assay used: immunoSEQ multiplex PCR; TCRdb lists only in-frame clones, some missing. This sample carries under 60,000 clones, approximately 94% of them seen once, and the ten largest clones take less than 0.4%. V was pared by 4 bases and J by 3 bases, with 13 bases between. The germline gives CDR1 SQVTM, CDR2 ANQGSEA. This CDR3 is built from 13 residues. The sequencing used CD4+ T cells from peripheral blood mononuclear cells, collected in the third trimester of pregnancy. The sequence was obtained from a female donor with multiple sclerosis, enrolled in a pregnancy study. The rearrangement joins TRBV29-1 to TRBJ2-7, with a tentative D call TRBD1 (5 bases). The CDR3 sequence: CSVGGRAVYEQYF. The CDR3 nucleotides read TGCAGCGTTGGTGGCAGGGCGGTCTACGAGCAGTACTTC.